A selection of T cell receptor beta chains follows, all from one sample in a study of blood T cell repertoires in COVID-19. The repertoire was sequenced with immunoSEQ multiplex PCR; TCRdb's copy has only in-frame clones and lacks some. The sample comprises 250,000 to 300,000 clones, roughly nine tenths of which are singletons, and 2.2% rests with the top ten. The sequencing input was peripheral blood. Receptors were obtained from a woman aged 25 to 39 with COVID-19, enrolled during active disease. CDR3s include the opening cysteine and the closing phenylalanine or tryptophan. A D gene is named only where the DNA matches it firmly. Clone sizes are given selectively: once, few, many, or a class where the clone is expanded.

J gene,clone size,V gene,D gene,CDR3 protein,CDR3 DNA
TRBJ2-7,.,TRBV6-5,TRBD1,CASRIGRQGSEQYF,TGTGCCAGCAGAATAGGAAGACAGGGAAGCGAGCAGTACTTC
TRBJ2-7,.,TRBV4-1,.,CASSQDRRAPYEQYF,TGCGCCAGCAGCCAAGATCGCAGGGCCCCCTACGAGCAGTACTTC
TRBJ2-5,.,TRBV10-1,.,CASSKSRGDQETQYF,TGCGCCAGCAGTAAGTCCAGGGGGGACCAAGAGACCCAGTACTTC
TRBJ1-2,.,TRBV5-1,TRBD1,CASSLGQGSDGYTF,TGCGCCAGCAGCTTGGGACAGGGCAGTGATGGCTACACCTTC
TRBJ2-7,.,TRBV13,.,CASSLLTAYEQYF,TGTGCCAGCAGCTTATTGACAGCCTACGAGCAGTACTTC
TRBJ1-4,.,TRBV3-1/TRBV3-2,TRBD1,CASSPTHRGNEKLFF,TGTGCCAGCAGCCCCACCCACAGGGGAAATGAAAAACTGTTTTTT
TRBJ2-1,.,TRBV28,TRBD2,CASSFELAGTRLDEQFF,TGTGCCAGCAGTTTCGAACTAGCGGGCACCCGTCTCGATGAGCAGTTCTTC
TRBJ2-3,.,TRBV6-5,TRBD1,CASSLDRGLPDTQYF,TGTGCCAGCAGCCTGGACAGGGGGCTGCCAGATACGCAGTATTTT
TRBJ1-4,.,TRBV30,.,CAWSPSKGINEKLFF,TGTGCCTGGAGTCCTTCAAAGGGGATTAACGAAAAACTGTTTTTT
TRBJ1-4,few,TRBV11-2,.,CASSRGTKTEKLFF,TGTGCCAGCAGCCGGGGAACAAAGACTGAAAAACTGTTTTTT
TRBJ1-6,.,TRBV21-1,.,CASSTFTGPSSTNNSPLHF,TGTGCCAGCAGCACCTTCACAGGGCCCTCATCCACAAATAATTCACCCCTCCACTTT
TRBJ1-4,.,TRBV2,.,CASSALGLNEKLFF,TGTGCCAGCAGTGCACTGGGCCTTAATGAAAAACTGTTTTTT
TRBJ2-1,.,TRBV5-5,TRBD2,CASSFLAGVFYNEQFF,TGTGCCAGCAGCTTTCTAGCGGGAGTGTTCTACAATGAGCAGTTCTTC
TRBJ2-7,.,TRBV27,.,CASSLGGAGLYEQYF,TGTGCCAGCAGCCTGGGGGGGGCAGGCCTTTACGAGCAGTACTTC
TRBJ2-7,.,TRBV11-2,.,CASSFGQGSYEQYF,TGTGCCAGCAGCTTTGGGCAGGGGTCCTACGAGCAGTACTTC
TRBJ2-1,.,TRBV2,.,CASSGLLVGEAHEQFF,TGTGCCAGCAGTGGTCTGCTAGTTGGCGAAGCTCATGAGCAGTTCTTC
TRBJ2-7,.,TRBV12-5,TRBD1,CASGWGTGYREQYF,TGTGCTAGTGGTTGGGGGACAGGGTATCGGGAGCAGTACTTC
TRBJ1-5,once,TRBV21-1,.,CASSKERQGHQPQHF,TGTGCCAGCAGCAAAGAAAGACAGGGTCATCAGCCCCAGCATTTT